This TCR beta chain originates from a study of T cells after posttransplantation cyclophosphamide (dated by TCRdb to the mid-2010s). In the study overall: Using TRB sequencing, the study followed how the T cell repertoire reconstituted after myeloablative bone marrow transplantation in which posttransplantation cyclophosphamide served as GVHD prophylaxis. Antigen receptor sequencing covered samples from 35 PTCy-treated patients and some 15 of their related bone marrow donors. Blood from all 35 or so PTCy patients with 1-year posttransplant specimens was subjected to TRB sequencing. TRB sequencing was also done on up to about 3 additional blood samples from 2 to 5.2 years after transplant in 3 patients, and on pretransplant blood from several patients. Because TRA and TRB clonality correlated tightly in fewer than ten samples, later TCR analyses were limited to TRB. Public TRB sequences were checked against a database of over 3,500 sequences associated with responses to pathogens, tumor antigens, self-antigens and alloantigens. Here is what the overall study found, with its caveats: Across fewer than 50 patients, TRB clonality was highly associated with recipient CMV seropositivity and CMV reactivation, and diversity in PTCy patients was similar to diversity in CNI/methotrexate controls. Donor-recipient similarity was low at 1-2 months but increased during the first year, and donor CD8+ memory clones often dominated later blood repertoires. The TRB repertoires of T cells infiltrating skin or the GI tract showed only limited overlap with the TRB repertoires found in blood.

As concerns this clone: The antigen this receptor binds is unknown. Base-call qualities are not available, and no considerably larger clone is one nucleotide away.

Genomic DNA was used for TRB sequencing, which was performed with the immunoSEQ assay at survey resolution or with the hsTCRB kit. The authors processed their data as follows. The immunoSEQ software handled initial read processing, and the LymphoSeq R package was used for repertoire analyses. Clonality was computed as 1 minus normalized Shannon entropy, and a Gini coefficient was also calculated for each TRB dataset. Phenotypes of unsorted samples were inferred by mapping TRB sequences from sorted subsets of the recipient or donor onto the same recipient's unsorted samples. TCRdb obtained this table from immuneACCESS and retained in-frame rearrangements with V and J assigned. These tables miss some clones; where compared with another copy, unresolved V genes account for less than half of the shortfall, and the remainder is unexplained. V, J and clone size are those of that table, while D and trimming were read from the DNA. This sample lists approximately 26,000 clones; about nine tenths were detected once. The top ten clones comprise roughly 3.4% of the sample.

Trimming costs V 3 bases and J 5 bases, and their ends lie 17 bases apart. Measured from the cysteine to the phenylalanine, the CDR3 is 15 residues long. Only the CDR3 DNA stays, 45 bases, in frame from base 1. CDR1 and CDR2, per the germline V gene, are SGHRS and YFSETQ. Related bone marrow donors provided peripheral blood samples on the day of marrow donation. Peripheral blood and bone marrow mononuclear cells were isolated by Ficoll-Hypaque density centrifugation and cryopreserved. The chain uses TRBV5-1 and TRBJ2-5; the D gene is perhaps TRBD2, from 5 matching bases. The sequence derives from a man in his fifties. The sequencing sample was made of PBMCs. The CDR3 here reads CASSWQTGYEETQYF. The DNA sequence is as follows: TGCGCCAGCAGCTGGCAGACGGGGTATGAGGAGACCCAGTACTTC.